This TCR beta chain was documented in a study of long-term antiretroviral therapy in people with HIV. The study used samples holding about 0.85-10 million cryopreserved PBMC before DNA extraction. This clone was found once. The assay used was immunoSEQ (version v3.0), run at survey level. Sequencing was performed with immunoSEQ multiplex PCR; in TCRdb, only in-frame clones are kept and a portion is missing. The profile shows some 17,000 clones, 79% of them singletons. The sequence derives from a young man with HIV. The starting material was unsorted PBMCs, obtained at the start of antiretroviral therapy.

The CDR3: CASSFSGGYEQYF. The CDR3 DNA reads as TGTGCCAGCAGCTTCAGCGGAGGTTACGAGCAGTACTTC. The V gene is TRBV7-2, the J gene TRBJ2-7; a weak D match, TRBD2 (5 bases). This CDR3 contains 13 residues. Germline V gene lookup returns CDR1 SGHTA and CDR2 FQGNSA. With 3 bases removed from V and 4 bases from J, the gap between germline ends came to 10 bases.